One TCR beta chain is described in this entry. Antigen: not known. Only in-frame clones appear in the TCRdb table, and some are missing; sequencing was by immunoSEQ multiplex PCR. Among around 750,000 clones listed, approximately 74% were seen once. Trimming shortened V by 3 bases and J by 4 bases, and 9 bases separated the two germline ends. The CDR3 sequence is 13 residues long. Germline values: CDR1 SGHAT, CDR2 FQDESV (reference sequence). Nashville, Tennessee was home to all donors, each a Caucasian adult. It was into CD45RA+ naive and CD45RA-negative memory subsets that the CD4+ cells were split. This sample is drawn from a study of shared clonotypes between healthy human individuals. The overall study: Sampling drew on donors who were a couple of women and a few men aged 18 to 49.

General study findings and limits: The expectation was that sequencing depth would affect clonotype sharing among donors.

The TCR was taken from a woman aged 30 to 39 in good health. V is TRBV11-1 and J is TRBJ2-5; D uncertain. The sample comprised memory CD4+ T cells sorted from blood. Subset reported: CD45RA-negative fraction. The CDR3 here is CASSFGSGETQYF. Here the CDR3 DNA reads TGTGCCAGCAGCTTCGGGTCCGGAGAGACCCAGTACTTC.